This TCR beta chain came from a study of CD8+CD57+ T cells in acquired aplastic anemia (dated by TCRdb to between 2018 and 2020). About the study as a whole: A mean of about 3 ug of DNA, ranging from about 0.2 to 27.4 ug, was extracted from sorted CD4+ and CD8+ cells. Healthy donor samples averaged approximately 10 million reads for CD4+ and 11 million to 14 million for CD8+ cells.

Points on this clonotype: It has no known antigen specificity. No quality values exist for individual bases; no much larger clone is one base distant.

Paper-wide results and their limitations: Fewer than 30 CD8+ CDR3 sequences were found in both patients and controls but appeared to be highly expressed in patients and within the immunodominant clones of the patients. CD8+ Simpson's diversity did not differ significantly between patients and healthy controls (P=0.060).

Genomic DNA was used as template for profiling of TCR beta VDJ combinations and CDR3 sequences. An Illumina HiSeq 2000 was the platform used for TCR repertoire sequencing. The study's own analysis went as follows. TRBV/TRBJ rearrangement plots, CDR3 size and DJ length profiles, and Simpson's diversity index were used to assess repertoires. The immunodominant clone was defined as the most abundant DNA sequence in deep sequencing data. CDR3 amino acid sequences were screened for sharing across subjects and were compared with published repertoires and the VDJdb database. TCRdb handled the public reads itself, with Q25 trimming in fastp and clone calling in MiXCR, and kept productive beta chains. Each entry is one CDR3 protein sequence, shown with its most common DNA and genes. These V and J calls are TCRdb output, not the study's own analysis. This sample holds about 110,000 distinct CDR3 sequences; under 60% were observed only once. The ten biggest clones cover around 32% of the sample.

The study deep-sequenced TCR repertoires of sorted CD4+ and CD8+ blood T cells from severe aplastic anemia patients and healthy subjects. Ficoll-Paque density gradient centrifugation was used to isolate peripheral blood mononuclear cells. Before DNA extraction, CD4+ and CD8+ T cells were sorted with FACS or magnetic beads. As encoded in the germline V gene, CDR1 is SNHLY while CDR2 is FYNNEI. The CDR3 runs 15 amino acids, cysteine and phenylalanine included. The read is trimmed to its CDR3 DNA, 45 bases read in frame from base 1. Rearrangement joined TRBV2 to TRBJ2-5, and 7 junction bases match TRBD2. Sequenced sample: sorted CD4+, CD8+, or CD8+CD57+ T cells (not recorded which) from PBMCs. The source is a human donor in good health, serving as a control. The CDR3 protein is CATSFSAGVQETQYF. The DNA reads as follows: TGTGCGACCAGTTTTTCCGCGGGGGTACAAGAGACCCAGTACTTC.